Sequencing of this TCR beta chain was carried out in a study of blood T cell repertoires in COVID-19. TCRdb's copy holds only in-frame clones and misses some; the assay was immunoSEQ multiplex PCR. The sample records about 220,000 clones, around 90% being singletons. This clone was seen only once. The V gene's germline CDR1 is SGHRS and CDR2 YFSETQ. The CDR3 length is 16 residues. V lost 4 bases, J lost 4 bases, and 10 bases stayed unmatched. Source material: PBMCs or T cells enriched from blood (not recorded which). This clonotype originated in a man aged 30 to 39 who had been exposed to COVID-19. V is TRBV5-1 and J is TRBJ2-3; 9 bases are a match to TRBD1. The CDR3 spells CASSHGQGPGADTQYF. DNA of the CDR3: TGCGCCAGCAGCCACGGACAGGGGCCCGGGGCAGATACGCAGTATTTT.